This T cell receptor beta chain was captured by sequencing in a study of cytomegalovirus exposure and HLA in healthy donors. PCR employed 60 Vbeta and 13 Jbeta primers. Sequencing was performed with immunoSEQ multiplex PCR; in TCRdb, only in-frame clones are kept and a portion is missing. In the table there are some 210,000 clones, around 87% of which are singletons. Deletions cut 4 bases from V and 0 bases from J, with 10 bases between. Germline CDR1 and CDR2: SGHRS and YFSETQ. The CDR3 runs to 14 residues. Broader study findings: Judged likely to be a sequencing artifact was a cluster of highly shared sequence variants. V segments that were indistinguishable, TRBV6-2 and TRBV6-3 among them, were omitted from analysis.

A note on this clone: The antigen is undetermined.

The sample taken for sequencing was PBMCs. The sequence was collected from a man aged 25-45 years in good health and CMV-seronegative. The chain links TRBV5-1 to TRBJ2-5; tentative D call: TRBD2 (5 bases). CDR3 amino acids: CASSRGSDQETQYF. The CDR3 bases are TGCGCCAGCAGCCGCGGGTCAGACCAAGAGACCCAGTACTTC.